This record looks at one T cell receptor (beta chain) sequence and its context. Its specificity is not known. The PCR ran on 60 Vbeta and 13 Jbeta primers. Assay: immunoSEQ multiplex PCR; the TCRdb copy retains only in-frame clones and omits some. This table holds more than 200,000 clones, 70% to 80% found once. These data originate in a study of cytomegalovirus exposure and HLA in healthy donors. V gave up 4 bases and J gave up 2 bases; unmatched junction bases: 9. This CDR3 comprises 16 residues. Germline CDR1 and CDR2: SGHRS and YFSETQ. Study outcomes and limitations: Being indistinguishable, some V segments were excluded, TRBV6-2 and TRBV6-3 among them. Later work associated roughly 17,000 TCR beta sequences with HLA alleles at 0.05 false discovery rate. Rare TCR sequences dominated, though some public TCRs recurred in many donors.

This chain connects TRBV5-1 to TRBJ1-1; 9 bases are a match to TRBD1. This TCR derives from a man aged 35-49 years in good health and CMV-seronegative. Sequenced sample: PBMCs. CDR3: CASSRTGGEGNTEAFF. CDR3 DNA sequence: TGCGCCAGCAGCCGTACAGGGGGCGAGGGTAACACTGAAGCTTTCTTT.